This entry describes one TCR beta chain. Its antigen is undetermined. The sample is drawn from a study of PD-1 blockade in classical Hodgkin lymphoma. General study points: A significant rise in TCR diversity was seen by C4D1 for CD4+ cells but not for CD8+ cells. Baseline TCR diversity was reportedly lower in newly diagnosed patients than healthy donors.

Time point defined: cycle 4 day 1 (C4D1), after five to seven weeks of nivolumab. After autologous stem cell transplantation all patients relapsed, and prior brentuximab vedotin exposure differed between cohorts. The protocol was immunoSEQ multiplex PCR, while the TCRdb copy is restricted to in-frame clones and leaves out a portion. The sample shows over 60,000 clones, around nine tenths of them seen only once. This receptor was identified in a human donor with classical Hodgkin lymphoma. The input for sequencing was peripheral blood mononuclear cells (PBMCs), taken before the fourth cycle of nivolumab.

The CDR3 sequence is CASSGRLAGVVKETGELFF. The CDR3 coding sequence is TGTGCCAGCAGTGGCCGACTAGCGGGGGTGGTCAAGGAAACCGGGGAGCTGTTTTTT. The J gene is TRBJ2-2, the V gene TRBV6-1; 12 bases match TRBD2. Germline loops: CDR1 MNHNS, CDR2 SASEGT. This CDR3 spans 19 amino acids. J lost 5 bases, V lost 4 bases, and 14 bases had no gene match.